These 19 T cell receptor beta chains were sequenced from one sample in a study of T cell responses to AZD1222 COVID-19 vaccine. Using immunoSEQ multiplex PCR, the repertoire was profiled, and TCRdb retains in-frame clones only, with some absent. The sample contains some 150,000 clones, 70% to 90% of which appear only once. This sample comprised peripheral blood, obtained on day 0 of AZD1222 vaccination. The receptors were sampled from an adult in good health.

In this sample, this clone turned up a few times. The chain recombines TRBV7-9 with TRBJ2-5; D possibly corresponds to TRBD2 (5 bases). The length of the CDR3 is 12 residues. Per germline, CDR1 SEHNR and CDR2 FQNEAQ (reference sequence). V was trimmed by 3 bases and J by 7 bases, leaving 9 bases between them. The CDR3 bases are TGTGCCAGCAGCTTCCCCCGGGGGACCCAGTACTTC. This codes for CASSFPRGTQYF. The full variable domain, its missing parts supplied by reference TRBV7-9 and TRBJ2-5, is DTGVSQNPRHKITKRGQNVTFRCDPISEHNRLYWYRQTLGQGPEFLTYFQNEAQLEKSRLLSDRFSAERPKGSFSTLEIQRTEQGDSAMYLCASSFPRGTQYFGPGTRLLVL.

V and J are TRBV6-2 or TRBV6-3 and TRBJ1-1, with no clear D. The germline V gene has CDR1 MNHEY and CDR2 SVGEGT. Between the trimmed V and J ends, which lost 5 bases and 2 bases, there was a span of 15 bases. CDR3 length: 15 residues. The CDR3 reads CASSMGRRENTEAFF. CDR3 DNA sequence: TGTGCCAGCAGTATGGGGAGACGGGAAAACACTGAAGCTTTCTTT.

The J gene is TRBJ1-1, the V gene TRBV6-5; D is unclear. The germline V gene encodes CDR1 MNHEY and CDR2 SVGAGI. CDR3 length: 13 residues. Deletions cut 6 bases from V and 1 base from J, with 9 bases between. Written as DNA, the CDR3 is TGTGCCAGCAGACTCACATGGAACACTGAAGCTTTCTTT. It codes for CASRLTWNTEAFF.

The chain recombines TRBV9 with TRBJ2-1; 7 nucleotides line up with TRBD2. This CDR3 region has 19 residues. J was trimmed by 3 bases and V by 0 bases; bases with no gene match: 15. Per the germline V gene, CDR1 is SGDLS and CDR2 is YYNGEE. Written as DNA, the CDR3 is TGTGCCAGCAGCGTAGGCTCGGGTATATTGGCTAGCGGCTACAATGAGCAGTTCTTC. Translated, it gives CASSVGSGILASGYNEQFF.

V usage is TRBV7-9 and J usage is TRBJ1-1; 7 bases agree with TRBD1. Germline CDR1 SEHNR, CDR2 FQNEAQ (reference sequence). The CDR3 is made up of 17 amino acids. V shed 5 bases and J 1 base; nucleotides not matched to a gene: 13. The CDR3 bases are TGTGCCAGCAGCCCCCCAGCCCGGACAGGCGGGAACACTGAAGCTTTCTTT. Translation gives CASSPPARTGGNTEAFF.

The V call is TRBV28, the J call TRBJ1-4, with D perhaps matching TRBD1 (6 bases). The V gene lost 6 bases and the J gene lost 8 bases, with 13 bases spanning the gap. The germline CDR1 and CDR2 sequences are MDHEN and SYDVKM. The CDR3 runs to 13 residues. CDR3 DNA sequence: TGTGCCAGCAGGGGTACAGGGCGGGAAAAACTGTTTTTT. Its protein product is CASRGTGREKLFF.

The chain has TRBV3-1 (or the pseudogene TRBV3-2) and TRBJ1-2; D is unclear. The CDR3 runs 14 residues. V gave up 4 bases and J gave up 4 bases, with 13 bases separating them. Looked up from germline, CDR1 is LGHDT and CDR2 is YNNKEL (reference sequence). CDR3 loop: CASSPIGRRYGYTF. Here the CDR3 DNA reads TGTGCCAGCAGCCCTATAGGACGCCGCTATGGCTACACCTTC.

Only a few counts were recorded for this clone. This rearrangement joins TRBV27 to TRBJ2-3, with 7 bases identical to TRBD1. V trimming: 6 bases; J trimming: 1 base; junction bases outside the gene matches: 4. The CDR3 runs 14 residues. From germline, CDR1 is MNHEY and CDR2 SMNVEV (reference sequence). The CDR3 here is CASRTGIRTDTQYF. The CDR3 DNA reads TGTGCCAGCAGGACAGGGATCCGCACAGATACGCAGTATTTT.

The chain links TRBV18 to TRBJ1-2; TRBD1 agrees at 7 bases. Germline values: CDR1 KGHSH, CDR2 LQKENI. With V trimmed by 3 bases and J by 6 bases, 4 bases remained unmatched. The CDR3 covers 13 residues. The CDR3 DNA is TGTGCCAGCTCACCTGGGACAGCGAATGGCTACACCTTC. The encoded protein is CASSPGTANGYTF.

The chain has TRBV6-5 and TRBJ1-2; 7 bases fit TRBD1. The CDR3 is 14 amino acids. Germline V gene sequence: CDR1 MNHEY, CDR2 SVGAGI. V trimming: 5 bases; J trimming: 1 base; junction bases outside the gene matches: 4. CDR3 nucleotides: TGTGCCAGCAGTCGACAGGGCCTTAACTATGGCTACACCTTC. Protein: CASSRQGLNYGYTF.

The genes are TRBV5-1 and TRBJ1-1; possible D gene TRBD1, 5 bases. The V end lost 2 bases, the J end lost 1 base, and 6 bases lay between the germline ends. CDR1 and CDR2 from the germline V gene are SGHRS and YFSETQ. The CDR3 totals 13 residues. DNA for the CDR3: TGCGCCAGCAGCTTCGGGGCGAACACTGAAGCTTTCTTT. Encoded protein: CASSFGANTEAFF. Based on the CDR3 plus reference TRBV5-1 and TRBJ1-1, the full variable domain is KAGVTQTPRYLIKTRGQQVTLSCSPISGHRSVSWYQQTPGQGLQFLFEYFSETQRNKGNFPGRFSGRQFSNSRSEMNVSTLELGDSALYLCASSFGANTEAFFGQGTRLTVV.

The chain couples TRBV20-1 to TRBJ1-2; 8 positions match TRBD1. The CDR3 totals 11 residues. J gave up 4 bases and V 5 bases, and 0 bases lay outside the gene matches. Germline V gives CDR1 DFQATT, CDR2 SNEGSKA (reference sequence). CDR3 DNA sequence: TGCAGTGCTGGGACAGGCTATGGCTACACCTTC. Translating it yields CSAGTGYGYTF.

Details on this clone: The identical CDR3 is also encoded by other nucleotide sequences in the sample. V and J are TRBV2 and TRBJ1-2; no clear D gene. Germline V gene sequence: CDR1 SNHLY, CDR2 FYNNEI. Trimming took off 6 bases at V and 0 bases at J, with 8 bases between the two ends. The CDR3 has 13 amino acids. The CDR3 loop reads CASSEQTNYGYTF. CDR3 sequence (DNA): TGTGCCAGCAGCGAACAGACTAACTATGGCTACACCTTC.

CDR3 DNA sequence: TGCAGCGTTGAATTAGGGTTCTTCCCGACAGGTGGGAACTATGGCTACACCTTC. Amino acid sequence: CSVELGFFPTGGNYGYTF. The chain couples TRBV29-1 to TRBJ1-2, with a weak D call TRBD1 (6 bases). The ends were cut back, 2 bases at V and 2 bases at J, with 24 bases in the middle. Germline V gives CDR1 SQVTM, CDR2 ANQGSEA. This CDR3 region has 18 residues.

This clone was counted a single time. V usage is TRBV7-9 and J usage is TRBJ1-1, with D maybe TRBD1 (6 bases). The germline gives CDR1 SEHNR, CDR2 FQNEAQ (reference sequence). V gave up 6 bases and J gave up 0 bases, with 14 bases separating them. This CDR3 has 15 amino acids. The CDR3 DNA reads as TGTGCCAGCAGAGGACAGCGAGTCTTGAACACTGAAGCTTTCTTT. Translating it yields CASRGQRVLNTEAFF.

The chain recombines TRBV6-2 or TRBV6-3 with TRBJ2-7; TRBD1 agrees at 7 bases. This CDR3 spans 19 amino acids. V trimming: 0 bases; J trimming: 0 bases; junction bases outside the gene matches: 14. Germline loops: CDR1 MNHEY, CDR2 SVGEGT. The DNA of the CDR3 is TGTGCCAGCAGTTACTCGTCTGTCGGGACAGTGACCCTCTCCTACGAGCAGTACTTC. Translation gives CASSYSSVGTVTLSYEQYF.

The chain joins TRBV19 to TRBJ1-1; no clear D. Trimming shortened V by 5 bases and J by 4 bases, and 11 bases separated the two germline ends. Germline-derived CDR1 and CDR2 are LNHDA and SQIVND (reference sequence). This CDR3 is 13 amino acids long. CDR3 residues: CASSSGRGTEAFF. The DNA of the CDR3 is TGTGCCAGTAGTTCAGGACGGGGCACTGAAGCTTTCTTT.

The CDR3 reads CASSVDQGFSETQYF. The CDR3, as DNA: TGTGCCAGCAGCGTAGACCAGGGGTTCTCGGAGACCCAGTACTTC. The V and J genes are TRBV9 and TRBJ2-5; D perhaps matches TRBD1 (6 bases). This CDR3 spans 15 amino acids. V dropped 0 bases and J dropped 5 bases, with 14 bases sitting between them. Germline V gene data show CDR1 as SGDLS and CDR2 as YYNGEE.

In this sample, this clone turned up a few times. The V call is TRBV24-1, the J call TRBJ1-2; D call uncertain. The CDR3 runs to 14 residues. Trimming took off 1 base at V and 4 bases at J, with 9 bases between the two ends. Germline loops: CDR1 KGHDR, CDR2 SFDVKD. The CDR3 protein is CATSDFNSAYGYTF. The CDR3 coding sequence is TGTGCCACCAGTGATTTTAATTCGGCCTATGGCTACACCTTC.